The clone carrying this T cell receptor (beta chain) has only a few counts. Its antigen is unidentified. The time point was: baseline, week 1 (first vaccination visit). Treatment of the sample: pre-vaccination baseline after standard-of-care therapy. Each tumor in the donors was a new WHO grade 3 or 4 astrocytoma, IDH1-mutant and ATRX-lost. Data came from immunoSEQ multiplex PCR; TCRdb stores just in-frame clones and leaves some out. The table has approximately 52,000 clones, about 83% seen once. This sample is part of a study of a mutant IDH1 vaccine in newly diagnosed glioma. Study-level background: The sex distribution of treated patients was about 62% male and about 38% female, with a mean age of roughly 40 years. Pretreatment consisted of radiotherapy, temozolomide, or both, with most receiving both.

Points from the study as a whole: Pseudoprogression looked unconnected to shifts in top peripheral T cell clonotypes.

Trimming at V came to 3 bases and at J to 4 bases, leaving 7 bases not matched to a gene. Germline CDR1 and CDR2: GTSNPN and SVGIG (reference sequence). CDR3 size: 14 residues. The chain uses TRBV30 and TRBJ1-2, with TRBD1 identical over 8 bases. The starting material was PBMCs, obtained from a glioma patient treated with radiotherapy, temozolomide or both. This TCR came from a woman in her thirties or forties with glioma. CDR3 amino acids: CAWRDRVGSYGYTF. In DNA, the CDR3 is TGTGCCTGGAGGGACAGGGTGGGTTCCTATGGCTACACCTTC.